Following are 18 T cell receptor beta chains from one sample sequenced in a study of radiation and T cells in renal cell carcinoma. Treatment specified: treatment-naive control, cytoreductive nephrectomy. Profiled with immunoSEQ multiplex PCR; TCRdb holds only in-frame clones, not every one. The data show more than 8,500 clones, approximately 64% seen once. Sequenced here: tumor tissue, sampled from a patient whose treatment was nephrectomy without radiotherapy. The receptors shown here come from a man aged 60-69 years with renal cell carcinoma.

V usage is TRBV28 and J usage is TRBJ2-4, with a weak D call TRBD1 (6 bases). Trimming removed 4 bases at V and 3 bases at J, with 19 bases between. CDR1 MDHEN and CDR2 SYDVKM come from the germline V gene. The CDR3 is 17 amino acids. CDR3 protein: CASSYPRAGASKNIQYF. The CDR3 region has the DNA TGTGCCAGCAGTTACCCCCGGGCAGGGGCTAGCAAAAACATTCAGTACTTC.

V is TRBV6-5 and J is TRBJ1-1; D is perhaps TRBD1 (5 bases). Per germline, CDR1 MNHEY and CDR2 SVGAGI. V dropped 8 bases and J dropped 0 bases, with 10 bases sitting between them. The CDR3 has 13 amino acids. For the CDR3, the DNA is TGTGCCAGCCAGGGCTGGGTGAACACTGAAGCTTTCTTT. Its translation: CASQGWVNTEAFF.

This chain connects TRBV29-1 to TRBJ2-7; D is unclear. This CDR3 contains 11 residues. V was clipped by 5 bases and J by 2 bases, with 7 bases between them. CDR1 is SQVTM and CDR2 is ANQGSEA in the germline V gene. The CDR3 loop reads CSVTTAYEQYF. Here the CDR3 DNA reads TGCAGCGTTACGACGGCCTACGAGCAGTACTTC.

The genes are TRBV10-1 and TRBJ2-7, with 8 positions matching TRBD2. V was pared by 3 bases and J by 6 bases, with 4 bases of the junction left unmatched. This CDR3 spans 13 amino acids. Per the germline V gene, CDR1 is WNHNN and CDR2 is SYGVQD (reference sequence). The CDR3 nucleotides read TGCGCCAGCAGTGATGCGGGGGGCGGCGAGCAGTACTTC. Translating it yields CASSDAGGGEQYF.

The rearrangement joins TRBV7-2 to TRBJ1-5, with D maybe TRBD1 (6 bases). CDR3 size: 12 residues. The V end was cut by 1 base, the J end by 9 bases, with 7 bases between. Germline V gene lookup returns CDR1 SGHTA and CDR2 FQGNSA. CDR3 DNA sequence: TGTGCCAGCAGCTTAGTCAGGGGGCCCCAGCATTTT. Amino acid sequence: CASSLVRGPQHF.

In the case of this clone: Just one base apart from a much larger clone, this may be a read error. Other nucleotide sequences from this sample produce the same CDR3. The rearrangement uses TRBV5-1 and TRBJ1-2; 9 nucleotides line up with TRBD1. CDR3 length: 14 amino acids. Unmatched junction bases numbered 6, after V lost 2 bases and J lost 7 bases. The V gene's germline CDR1 is SGHRS and CDR2 YFSETQ. CDR3 DNA sequence: TGCGCCAGCAGCTTTGGGACAGGGACTTTTGGCTACACCTTC. As protein: CASSFGTGTFGYTF.

The chain is built from TRBV4-2 and TRBJ2-1; 9 nucleotides align to TRBD1. CDR1 and CDR2 (germline): LGHNA, YNFKEQ. The V segment lost 3 bases and the J segment 2 bases; nucleotides outside the gene matches: 2. The CDR3 is 15 residues long. For the CDR3, the DNA is TGTGCCAGCAGCCACGGACAGGGGCCCTACAATGAGCAGTTCTTC. It codes for CASSHGQGPYNEQFF.

The rearrangement joins TRBV7-2 to TRBJ1-1; D is ambiguous. The germline CDR1 and CDR2 sequences are SGHTA and FQGNSA. This CDR3 is 14 amino acids long. V was clipped by 5 bases and J by 1 base, with 11 bases between them. The CDR3 DNA reads as TGTGCCAGCAGCCGTCAACCGCAGAACACTGAAGCTTTCTTT. This codes for CASSRQPQNTEAFF.

V gene TRBV5-1 combines with J gene TRBJ2-5; D possibly matches TRBD1 or TRBD2 (5 bases each). The CDR3 is 17 amino acids. The V and J ends lost 0 bases and 7 bases respectively, with 22 bases between them. Germline values: CDR1 SGHRS, CDR2 YFSETQ. The CDR3 DNA sequence: TGCGCCAGCAGCTTGGGGACGCTCGGGACGCCGACGGGGACCCAGTACTTC. Amino acid sequence: CASSLGTLGTPTGTQYF.

The V gene is TRBV19, the J gene TRBJ2-5; 7 bases are a match to TRBD2. The DNA end is a closer match to TRBJ2-7, so the J assignment may be wrong. CDR3 length: 17 residues. In germline, CDR1 is LNHDA, CDR2 SQIVND (reference sequence). The CDR3: CASSPYPRGGSSYEQYF. For the CDR3, the DNA is TGTGCCAGTAGTCCCTACCCCCGGGGCGGGAGCTCCTACGAGCAGTACTTC.

The chain couples TRBV28 to TRBJ1-5; 8 positions agree with TRBD1. Germline CDR1 is MDHEN and CDR2 is SYDVKM. Trimming at V came to 5 bases and at J to 7 bases, leaving 10 bases not matched to a gene. This CDR3 spans 15 amino acids. The CDR3 DNA follows: TGTGCCAGCAGTGCGGGGACAGGTGAGCGACAGCCCCAGCATTTT. It is translated as CASSAGTGERQPQHF.

This clone was observed a handful of times. The CDR3 region has the DNA TGTGCCAGCAGCTCCGCACACGTCACCACAGGGGGCCCAGCCAAAAACATTCAGTACTTC. Its protein is CASSSAHVTTGGPAKNIQYF. The V gene is TRBV7-8, the J gene TRBJ2-4, with 9 bases aligning to TRBD1. V was pared by 4 bases and J by 0 bases, with 16 bases of the junction left unmatched. The CDR3 covers 20 residues. CDR1 is SGHVS, CDR2 FQNEAQ, per germline. The full variable domain, completed using reference TRBV7-8 and TRBJ2-4, is GAGVSQSPRYKVAKRGQDVALRCDPISGHVSLFWYQQALGQGPEFLTYFQNEAQLDKSGLPSDRFFAERPEGSVSTLKIQRTQQEDSAVYLCASSSAHVTTGGPAKNIQYFGAGTRLSVL.

The rearrangement joins TRBV27 to TRBJ1-6; 8 bases align to TRBD1. This CDR3 has 16 residues. V lost 5 bases to trimming and J lost 7 bases; unmatched junction nucleotides: 10. CDR1 and CDR2 from the germline V gene are MNHEY and SMNVEV (reference sequence). As DNA, the CDR3 is TGTGCCAGCAGTGCAGGACAGGGAACTCCCAATTCACCCCTCCACTTT. It codes for CASSAGQGTPNSPLHF.

This clone has a handful of counts. The V gene is TRBV19, the J gene TRBJ2-5; 9 bases are a match to TRBD1. Germline CDR1 and CDR2: LNHDA and SQIVND (reference sequence). The junction had 5 bases not matched to a gene; V was cut back by 3 bases and J by 3 bases. The CDR3 consists of 15 residues. This CDR3 is CASSIPGTGKETQYF. The CDR3 bases are TGTGCCAGTAGTATTCCCGGGACAGGGAAAGAGACCCAGTACTTC.

Only a few counts were recorded for this clone. This sequence joins TRBV5-6 and TRBJ2-7; D ambiguous. Trimming cost V 1 base and J 0 bases, with 11 bases left between them. The CDR3 has 15 amino acids. Per germline, CDR1 SGHDT and CDR2 YYEEEE. The CDR3 sequence: CASSLLRESSYEQYF. The CDR3 nucleotides are TGTGCCAGCAGCTTGCTGCGCGAGAGCTCCTACGAGCAGTACTTC. The full variable domain, its missing parts supplied by reference TRBV5-6 and TRBJ2-7, is DAGVTQSPTHLIKTRGQQVTLRCSPKSGHDTVSWYQQALGQGPQFIFQYYEEEERQRGNFPDRFSGHQFPNYSSELNVNALLLGDSALYLCASSLLRESSYEQYFGPGTRLTVT.

Only a few counts were recorded for this clone. CDR3 sequence (DNA): TGTGCCAGCAGTGAAGCCCCTCAGCCCCAGCATTTT. Translated, it gives CASSEAPQPQHF. The J gene is TRBJ1-5, the V gene TRBV2; no clear D. CDR1 SNHLY and CDR2 FYNNEI come from the germline V gene. The CDR3 is made up of 12 amino acids. The ends were cut back, 0 bases at V and 6 bases at J, with 3 bases in the middle.

This clone qualifies as hyperexpanded. The CDR3 region has the DNA TGTGCCAGCAGTTTGGGACAAACCTACAATGAGCAGTTCTTC. Translated: CASSLGQTYNEQFF. This sequence joins TRBV28 and TRBJ2-1; the D gene is possibly TRBD1 (6 bases). The CDR3 contains 14 residues. Trimming cost V 3 bases and J 2 bases, with 8 bases left between them. Germline V lookup: CDR1 MDHEN, CDR2 SYDVKM.

This clone qualifies as medium-sized. This chain joins TRBV4-2 and TRBJ2-7; 9 positions agree with TRBD1. The CDR3 loop spans 14 amino acids. From germline, CDR1 is LGHNA and CDR2 YNFKEQ. The V gene end was trimmed by 4 bases and the J gene end by 6 bases; junction bases not matched to a gene: 7. This CDR3 is CASSRGQGEGEQYF. The DNA of the CDR3 is TGTGCCAGCAGCCGGGGACAGGGAGAGGGCGAGCAGTACTTC.